This T cell receptor (beta chain) was identified during a study of Ad26.COV2.S vaccination and SARS-CoV-2 variants. This CDR3 comprises 17 residues. The V gene's germline CDR1 is SGHVS and CDR2 FQNEAQ. V shed 5 bases and J shed 8 bases, with 25 bases lying between them. Using immunoSEQ multiplex PCR, the repertoire was profiled, and TCRdb retains in-frame clones only, with some absent. In the table there are about 350,000 clones, about 90% of which are singletons. The chain couples TRBV7-8 to TRBJ2-4; either TRBD1 or TRBD2 may fit D (5 bases each). Material: peripheral blood, obtained after recovery from COVID-19. This receptor was taken from a human donor who had recovered from COVID-19. CDR3 sequence reads: CASSPPSTGTPDHIQYF. The CDR3 coding sequence is TGTGCCAGCAGCCCCCCGTCGACCGGGACGCCCGACCACATTCAGTACTTC.